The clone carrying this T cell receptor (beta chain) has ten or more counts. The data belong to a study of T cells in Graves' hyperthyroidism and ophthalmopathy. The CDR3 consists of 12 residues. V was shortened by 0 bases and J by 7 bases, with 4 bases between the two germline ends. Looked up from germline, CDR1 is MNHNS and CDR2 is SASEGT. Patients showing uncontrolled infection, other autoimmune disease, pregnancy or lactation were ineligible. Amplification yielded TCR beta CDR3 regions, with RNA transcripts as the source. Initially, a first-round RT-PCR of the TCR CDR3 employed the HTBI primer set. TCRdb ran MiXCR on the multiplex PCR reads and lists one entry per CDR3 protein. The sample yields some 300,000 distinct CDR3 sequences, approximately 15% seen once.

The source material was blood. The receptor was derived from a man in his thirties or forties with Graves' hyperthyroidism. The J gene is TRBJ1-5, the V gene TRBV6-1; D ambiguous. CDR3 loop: CASSEASQPQHF. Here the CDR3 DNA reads TGTGCCAGCAGTGAAGCAAGCCAGCCCCAGCATTTT.